The 32 T cell receptor delta chains in this list originate from one sample, sequenced in a study of gamma delta lymphoproliferative disorders and STAT genes. PBMCs from patients and controls supplied the genomic DNA for sequencing. TCRdb reanalysed the multiplex PCR reads with CATT. The data show about 3,400 delta-chain clones, approximately 1% seen once. The specimen sequenced was blood. The receptors stem from a human donor in good health.

Points on this clone: TCRdb's protein for this DNA is that of a much larger clone and differs from the translation at residue 9, likely a read error; the protein shown is the DNA translation. This chain joins TRDV2 and TRDJ1, with 9 bases fitting TRDD3. Losses at the gene ends were 3 bases for V and 7 bases for J; bases not matched to a gene: 8. In germline, CDR1 is GEAIGNYY, CDR2 EKD. The CDR3 runs 14 residues. The CDR3 DNA reads TGTGCCTGTGACGCCCTGGGGGATGCTGGTAAACTCATCTTT. This translates into CACDALGDAGKLIF.

Worth noting for this clone: A far larger clone is one nucleotide away, so this likely arose from a read error. The sample contains more than one DNA sequence encoding this CDR3. J is TRDJ1 and V is TRDV2; either TRDD2 or TRDD3 may supply D (8 bases each). Germline loops: CDR1 GEAIGNYY, CDR2 EKD. The CDR3 loop spans 16 amino acids. CDR3 nucleotides: TGCGCCTGTGACTTCCTACCGGACTGGGGGACCGATAAACTCATCTTT. It is translated as CACDFLPDWGTDKLIF.

Concerning this clone: A far larger clone lies a single base away; this is likely a read error. It is unclear where the CDR3 begins or ends on the DNA, so no DNA is shown, and the CDR3 is as TCRdb lists it. The genes are TRAV29/DV5 and TRDJ1; TRDD3 reflects the table's D call only, with no check against the DNA. Germline V gene lookup returns CDR1 NSMFDY and CDR2 ISSIKDK. Both ends counted, the CDR3 spans 23 residues. The CDR3: CSVPLCSKLTGATGGQYTDKLIF.

In the case of this clone: The protein that TCRdb holds for this DNA derives from a much larger clone and differs from the translated DNA at residue 13, which likely indicates a read error; the protein shown here is translated from the DNA. The chain has TRDV2 and TRDJ3, with TRDD3 as a possible D gene (6 bases). The CDR3 totals 19 residues. CDR1 and CDR2 from the germline V gene are GEAIGNYY and EKD. In DNA, the CDR3 is TGTGCCTGTGACACCGGGGGGTTACGCAGCTCCTGGGGCACCCGACAGATGTTTTTC. This translates into CACDTGGLRSSWGTRQMFF.

Remarks on this clone: With a far larger clone one base away, a read error is the likely cause. The same CDR3 is also encoded by other DNA sequences in this sample. The chain has TRDV1 and TRDJ1; D remains ambiguous. The CDR3 loop spans 14 amino acids. Germline CDR1 TSWWSYY, CDR2 QGS. CDR3 amino acids: CALGELSPLDKLIF. CDR3 sequence (DNA): TGTGCTCTTGGGGAATTGTCCCCACTCGATAAGCTCATCTTT.

Regarding this clone: A far larger clone is one base from this, pointing to a likely read error. Other nucleotide sequences in the sample specify the same CDR3. This chain joins TRDV2 and TRDJ3; 9 nucleotides match TRDD3. Germline CDR1 is GEAIGNYY and CDR2 is EKD. This CDR3 comprises 18 residues. As DNA, the CDR3 is TGTGCCTGTGACACCGCTGGGGGATCTTCCTGGGACACCCGGCAGATGTTTTTC. Translated: CACDTAGGSSWDTRQMFF.

As to this clone: TCRdb's entry gives the protein of a much larger clone, which mismatches this DNA's translation at residue 15, likely from a read error; the protein reported here is translated from the DNA. The rearrangement uses TRDV1 and TRDJ1; 8 bases map to TRDD3. The germline V gene has CDR1 TSWWSYY and CDR2 QGS. The CDR3 has 19 residues. CDR3 amino acids: CALGESVGLGIQVTGKLIF. The CDR3 coding sequence is TGTGCTCTTGGGGAATCGGTAGGGCTGGGGATACAGGTTACCGGTAAACTCATCTTT.

Comments on this clone: A far larger clone is just one base off, so this is likely a read error. The sample has other DNA sequences that encode this CDR3 too. This chain links TRDV2 with TRDJ1; TRDD3 aligns across 13 bases. There are 18 residues in the CDR3. The germline V gene encodes CDR1 GEAIGNYY and CDR2 EKD. The CDR3 coding sequence is TGTGCCTGTGACGAAGTACTGGGGGATACGGGGTACACTGATAAACTCATCTTT. This codes for CACDEVLGDTGYTDKLIF.

Comment on this clone: The protein recorded in TCRdb matches a much larger clone and deviates from this DNA's translation at residue 5, suggesting a read error; the protein here is obtained by translating the DNA. This rearrangement joins TRDV2 to TRDJ3; 9 bases line up with TRDD3. The CDR3 length is 21 residues. Germline V lookup: CDR1 GEAIGNYY, CDR2 EKD. V lost 3 bases to trimming and J lost 0 bases; unmatched junction nucleotides: 14. The CDR3 here is CACDPAGTGGSSSWDTRQMFF. In DNA, the CDR3 is TGTGCCTGTGACCCCGCGGGCACTGGGGGAAGTAGCTCCTGGGACACCCGACAGATGTTTTTC.

This clone was observed a handful of times. The TCRdb protein, from a much larger clone, departs from this DNA's translation at residue 8, likely by read error; the protein shown derives from the DNA. Written as DNA, the CDR3 is TGTGCCTGTGAGCAACTGGGGAATACGACCGATAAACTCATCTTT. Residues: CACEQLGNTTDKLIF. V is TRDV2 and J is TRDJ1, with TRDD3 matching 7 bases. CDR1 is GEAIGNYY, CDR2 EKD, per germline. The CDR3 totals 15 residues. J gave up 2 bases and V 4 bases, and 9 bases lay outside the gene matches.

This clone was seen a handful of times. Given a far larger clone just one base away, this is likely a sequencing read error. The sample contains more than one DNA sequence encoding this CDR3. The chain joins TRDV1 to TRDJ1; 9 nucleotides align to TRDD3. Germline CDR1 is TSWWSYY and CDR2 is QGS. This CDR3 region has 21 residues. CDR3 amino acids: CALGERVPIYGGYILTDKLIF. The CDR3 DNA reads as TGTGCCCTTGGGGAACGAGTTCCTATTTACGGGGGATACATATTAACCGATAAACTCATCTTT.

The sample holds a few counts of this clone. It is likely a read error: a sequence one base away is far more abundant. The sample contains more than one DNA sequence encoding this CDR3. The chain links TRDV2 to TRDJ1; 8 nucleotides align to TRDD3. Trimming removed 7 bases from V and 3 bases from J; junction bases left unmatched: 18. The germline V gene has CDR1 GEAIGNYY and CDR2 EKD. The CDR3 runs to 17 residues. The CDR3 sequence: CACDRGGPHWGADKLIF. The CDR3, as DNA: TGTGCCTGCGACCGGGGAGGTCCTCACTGGGGGGCCGATAAACTCATCTTT.

This clone was recorded a few times. TCRdb records a much larger clone's protein for this DNA, with a difference at residue 12 that likely arises from a read error; the protein given is the translation of the DNA. This chain joins TRDV2 and TRDJ1; TRDD3 matches at 7 bases. V shed 1 base and J 1 base; nucleotides not matched to a gene: 17. CDR1 and CDR2 (germline): GEAIGNYY, EKD. CDR3 length: 19 amino acids. This CDR3 is CACDTMTLTGICSTDKLIF. In nucleotides, the CDR3 is TGTGCCTGTGACACAATGACTTTGACGGGGATATGCTCCACCGATAAACTCATCTTT.

The CDR3 reads CASLCRRIPDKLIF. Written as DNA, the CDR3 is TGTGCTTCATTGTGCCGACGTATTCCCGATAAACTCATCTTT. The V gene lacks a call, and TRDJ1 is the J gene. The CDR3 length is 14 residues.

This clone was detected only a few times. A far more abundant clone sits one base away, making this likely a read error. The same CDR3 also results from other DNA sequences found in this sample. The V gene is TRDV2, the J gene TRDJ3; 7 bases are shared with TRDD3. The germline gives CDR1 GEAIGNYY, CDR2 EKD. This CDR3 contains 19 residues. The CDR3 DNA is TGTGCCTGTGACACCCCGGATACGCAAAGGTCCTGGGACACCCGACAGATGTTTTTT. The encoded protein is CACDTPDTQRSWDTRQMFF.

Concerning this clone: The protein held in TCRdb is that of a much larger clone and does not match this DNA's translation at residue 3, likely because of a read error; the protein shown is translated from the DNA. This chain's CDR3 is CASDSLGDTGYTDKLIF. In DNA form, the CDR3 reads TGTGCCAGTGACAGTCTGGGGGATACAGGGTACACCGATAAACTCATCTTT. The chain combines TRDV2 with TRDJ1; TRDD3 matches 11 bases. The CDR3 has 17 amino acids. Germline V CDR1 and CDR2: GEAIGNYY, EKD.

About this clone: The translation of this DNA and the TCRdb protein of a much larger clone differ at residue 18, probably owing to a read error; the protein shown here is translated from the DNA. The J gene is TRDJ3, the V gene TRDV2, with TRDD3 matching 9 bases. The V gene's germline CDR1 is GEAIGNYY and CDR2 EKD. This CDR3 contains 21 residues. The CDR3 here is CACDTIAGDTRSSWDTRLMFF. CDR3 in DNA: TGTGCCTGTGACACAATAGCCGGGGATACGCGAAGCTCCTGGGACACCCGACTGATGTTTTTC.

In the case of this clone: For this DNA, TCRdb reports the protein of a much larger clone, which diverges at residue 18, most likely from a read error; the protein presented here is translated directly from the DNA. In nucleotides, the CDR3 is TGTGCCTGTGACACCGTGAGGTCAGCTGGGACCCGACGGGGGACCGATAAACCCATCTTT. Residues: CACDTVRSAGTRRGTDKPIF. This chain joins TRDV2 and TRDJ1, with a tentative D call TRDD3 (6 bases). Per germline, CDR1 GEAIGNYY and CDR2 EKD. The CDR3 runs 20 residues.

This clone was observed a handful of times. A single base is all that separates this from a far larger clone, so a read error is likely. Other nucleotide sequences in the sample specify the same CDR3. The V and J genes are TRDV2 and TRDJ1, with D hard to call. The V gene's germline CDR1 is GEAIGNYY and CDR2 EKD. The CDR3 covers 16 residues. The CDR3 coding sequence is TGTGCTTGTGACACCCTAACCAACCGACCGGCCGATAAACTCATCTTT. Its translation is CACDTLTNRPADKLIF.

This clone was picked up many times. The chain carries TRDV1 and TRDJ1; 13 nucleotides agree with TRDD3. CDR1 TSWWSYY and CDR2 QGS come from the germline V gene. CDR3 length: 28 amino acids. V was clipped by 3 bases and J by 3 bases; unmatched bases: 40. The CDR3 DNA is TGTGCTCTTGGGGATAGTGGGGGGGGTGGCTACGCAGTAAGATCCCTTTCCACTGGGGGATACGCGGCCGATAAACTCATCTTT. As protein: CALGDSGGGGYAVRSLSTGGYAADKLIF.

This clone showed up just a few times. This may arise from a read error, as a much more abundant clone is one base away. CDR3 in amino acids: CAFFHPGYWGISWSNWDTRQMFF. CDR3 DNA: TGTGCCTTTTTTCATCCCGGTTACTGGGGGATAAGTTGGTCGAACTGGGACACCCGACAGATGTTTTTC. J is TRDJ3 and V is TRDV3; 11 bases are a match to TRDD3. The CDR3 length is 23 residues. Per the germline V gene, CDR1 is TVYSNPD and CDR2 is GDNSRS (reference sequence). Germline trimming cut 2 bases from V and 3 bases from J; bases unmatched to any gene: 24.

This clone occurred a few times. Given a far larger clone just one base away, this is likely a sequencing read error. The sample has other DNA sequences that encode this CDR3 too. The chain carries TRDV2 and TRDJ1; possibly TRDD3 for D (6 bases). This CDR3 region has 20 residues. Between the trimmed V and J ends, which lost 4 bases and 0 bases, there was a span of 29 bases. CDR1 is GEAIGNYY and CDR2 is EKD in the germline V gene. The chain's CDR3 is CACEALPLIRRGTYTDKLIF. The CDR3 DNA is TGTGCCTGTGAAGCCCTCCCCTTGATACGCAGGGGGACCTACACCGATAAACTCATCTTT.

By sample share, this clone is medium-sized. This same CDR3 is encoded by further DNA sequences in the sample. The chain recombines TRDV1 with TRDJ1, with 7 nucleotides matching TRDD3. Germline CDR1 TSWWSYY, CDR2 QGS. There are 21 residues in the CDR3. Trimming at V came to 2 bases and at J to 0 bases, leaving 21 bases not matched to a gene. For the CDR3, the DNA is TGTGCTCTTGGGGAATCTCTCGTTCGGTGGGGGACTATAAACTACACCGATAAACTCATCTTT. It specifies CALGESLVRWGTINYTDKLIF.

This clone was observed a handful of times. TCRdb attributes to this sequence the protein of a much larger clone, which differs from the DNA translation at residue 17; a read error is likely, and the protein displayed is translated from the DNA. The rearrangement uses TRDV2 and TRDJ1; 10 bases match TRDD3. The CDR3 extends over 18 amino acids. Per germline, CDR1 GEAIGNYY and CDR2 EKD. CDR3 sequence (DNA): TGTGCCTGTGACCCTATTGGGGGATACTCGTTGGACACCGATAAACTCACCTTT. Translation gives CACDPIGGYSLDTDKLTF.

Comment on this clone: This probably arose from a read error, given a far larger clone one base away. The sample holds other DNA sequences that translate to the same CDR3. V gene TRDV2 combines with J gene TRDJ1; 9 bases match TRDD3. V dropped 3 bases and J dropped 2; count of bases not matched to a gene: 18. Germline-derived CDR1 and CDR2 are GEAIGNYY and EKD. There are 19 residues in the CDR3. CDR3 DNA sequence: TGTGCCTGTGACTTTCTACCAACTGGGGGAGAGCCCAGAACCGATAAACTCATCTTT. This encodes CACDFLPTGGEPRTDKLIF.

In this sample, this clone turned up a few times. A far larger clone is a single base away, which makes a read error likely. The same CDR3 can be traced to other DNA sequences in this sample. DNA for the CDR3: TGTGCCTGTGACGCCCTGGGGGATACTGGTAAGCTCATCTTT. This codes for CACDALGDTGKLIF. This chain links TRDV2 with TRDJ1; 11 positions match TRDD3. The CDR3 length is 14 residues. Germline lookup yields CDR1 GEAIGNYY and CDR2 EKD. Losses at the gene ends were 3 bases for V and 11 bases for J; bases not matched to a gene: 10.

With respect to this clone: A far more abundant clone sits one base away, making this likely a read error. Different DNA sequences within this sample yield the same CDR3. This chain uses TRDV2 with TRDJ1, with 13 nucleotides matching TRDD3. This CDR3 is built from 20 residues. CDR1 and CDR2 (germline): GEAIGNYY, EKD. V was pared by 0 bases and J by 1 base, with 13 bases of the junction left unmatched. The CDR3 sequence: CACDTVADWGIRGVTDKLIF. The CDR3 nucleotides read TGTGCCTGTGACACCGTCGCTGACTGGGGGATACGCGGGGTCACCGATAAACTCATCTTT.

On this clone: With a far larger clone one base away, a read error is the likely cause. CDR3 nucleotides: TGTGCCTGTGACACCGTCGGTGGCCGTATGGGGGACCCCGCCCTTTACACCGATAAACTCATCTTT. Protein product: CACDTVGGRMGDPALYTDKLIF. V is TRDV2 and J is TRDJ1, with TRDD3 identical over 7 bases. This CDR3 is 22 amino acids long. V shed 0 bases, J shed 0 bases, and the junction held 24 bases outside the gene matches. Looked up from germline, CDR1 is GEAIGNYY and CDR2 is EKD.

This clone is labeled as large. The same CDR3 can be traced to other DNA sequences in this sample. This chain's CDR3 is CACDTVWGPSDTDKLIF. The CDR3 nucleotides are TGTGCCTGTGACACCGTCTGGGGACCCTCCGACACCGATAAACTCATCTTT. The gene calls are TRDV2 and TRDJ1, with D perhaps matching TRDD3 (6 bases). Between the trimmed V and J ends, which lost 0 bases and 0 bases, there was a span of 16 bases. The CDR3 contains 17 residues. The germline gives CDR1 GEAIGNYY, CDR2 EKD.

This clone turned up a few times. The TCRdb protein comes from a much larger clone and disagrees with this DNA's translation at residue 4, likely due to a read error; the protein given here is derived from the DNA. The chain links TRDV2 to TRDJ3, with TRDD3 matching 9 bases. Looked up from germline, CDR1 is GEAIGNYY and CDR2 is EKD. The CDR3 has 21 residues. DNA for the CDR3: TGTGCCTGTAACACCGCGGGCACTGGGGGAAGTAGCTCCTGGGACACCCGACAGATGTTTTTC. Translation: CACNTAGTGGSSSWDTRQMFF.

Concerning this clone: It is likely a read error: a sequence one base away is far more abundant. The sample has other DNA sequences that encode this CDR3 too. The V gene is TRDV2, the J gene TRDJ1; 12 bases line up with TRDD3. The CDR3 loop spans 18 amino acids. CDR1 and CDR2 from the germline V gene are GEAIGNYY and EKD. The CDR3 here is CACDTAGGYGGMTDKLIF. The DNA of the CDR3 is TGTGCTTGTGACACCGCTGGGGGATACGGTGGCATGACCGATAAACTCATCTTT.

The chain uses TRDV2 and TRDJ1; TRDD3 aligns across 9 bases. The CDR3 is 19 residues long. Germline loops: CDR1 GEAIGNYY, CDR2 EKD. With 1 base clipped from V and 0 bases from J, the junction kept 14 bases outside the gene matches. The CDR3 reads CACDTLRLGDPIDTDKLIF. The CDR3 nucleotides are TGTGCCTGTGACACACTTCGCCTGGGGGATCCCATTGACACCGATAAACTCATCTTT.